This T cell receptor beta chain was sequenced during a study of blood T cell repertoires in COVID-19. Across the study: PBMCs, B-cell-depleted T cells, or T cells were the source of the cDNA or gDNA that made up the material.

Looked up from germline, CDR1 is ENHRY and CDR2 is SYGVKD. The CDR3 length is 16 residues. V lost 6 bases and J lost 1; bases outside the gene matches: 8. In the original analysis: Reference gene primers were amplified, and this amplification served to estimate nucleated cell counts. Profiling relied on immunoSEQ multiplex PCR, and the TCRdb table lists in-frame clones only, not all of them. The V and J calls and clone size come from that table; D and trimming were worked out from the DNA. Among about 280,000 clones, approximately 88% were seen once, and the ten largest hold roughly 0.92%. This TCR derives from a woman between 35 and 50 years old who had recovered from COVID-19. The chain has TRBV10-3 and TRBJ2-2; 7 nucleotides align to TRBD2. Sequencing used peripheral blood. The CDR3: CAISAAGEGNTGELFF. The DNA for the CDR3 is TGTGCCATCAGCGCCGCGGGGGAAGGGAACACCGGGGAGCTGTTTTTT.